A selection of T cell receptor beta chains follows, all from one sample in a study of regulatory T cells in long-lasting Graves disease. TCRdb redid the calling of the multiplex PCR reads with MiXCR, one entry per CDR3 protein. Here the sample spans about 540,000 distinct CDR3 sequences, roughly 13% being singletons. These records were also assigned to another study, of T cells in Graves' hyperthyroidism and ophthalmopathy.

Material: peripheral blood mononuclear cells (PBMCs), obtained at new diagnosis, from a patient treated with antithyroid drugs. The source of these receptors is a man aged 25-45 years with Graves disease. Both conserved end residues are trimmed from each CDR3. The D gene is left open where the match is weak.

D gene	V gene	J gene	CDR3 protein
NA	TRBV12-3/TRBV12-4	TRBJ1-1	ASSPLSGRNTEAF
TRBD2	TRBV6-2/TRBV6-3	TRBJ2-7	ASSWIAGGHYEQY
TRBD1	TRBV9	TRBJ2-7	ASSPGGIVYEQY
NA	TRBV7-9	TRBJ2-3	ASSFDGRTDTQY
NA	TRBV24-1	TRBJ2-1	ATSDYSSYNEQF
TRBD2	TRBV7-9	TRBJ2-7	ASSSPGPGTTYEQY
NA	TRBV2	TRBJ2-7	ASSGAREGEQY
NA	TRBV25-1	TRBJ1-2	ASSDAGDASYGYT
TRBD2	TRBV28	TRBJ2-7	ASSTFEVAGGVYEQY
TRBD2	TRBV20-1	NA	SARDSGTSRLWAQY
TRBD2	TRBV5-6	TRBJ2-4	ASSLATSGRASNIQY
NA	TRBV6-1	TRBJ1-2	VSRDRVRGRGYT
NA	TRBV5-1	TRBJ2-2	ASTRTGDLANTGELF